This entry describes one T cell receptor beta chain. Libraries were prepared by immunoSEQ multiplex PCR; TCRdb keeps only in-frame clonotypes and omits some of them. This sample carries about 18,000 clones, roughly 80% of them seen once, and the ten largest clones take around 26%. The sample belongs to a study of control samples from healthy donors and cancer patients. V dropped 4 bases and J dropped 7; count of bases not matched to a gene: 7. In germline, CDR1 is SGHNT, CDR2 YENEEA. CDR3 length: 14 amino acids. The sequence derives from a man at least 80 years old with head and neck cancer. This chain uses TRBV11-3 with TRBJ2-7, with 10 bases aligning to TRBD2. The sample taken for sequencing was PBMCs. This CDR3 is CASSSGTSDFEQYF. The DNA of the CDR3 is TGTGCCAGCAGCTCCGGGACTAGCGACTTTGAGCAGTACTTC.